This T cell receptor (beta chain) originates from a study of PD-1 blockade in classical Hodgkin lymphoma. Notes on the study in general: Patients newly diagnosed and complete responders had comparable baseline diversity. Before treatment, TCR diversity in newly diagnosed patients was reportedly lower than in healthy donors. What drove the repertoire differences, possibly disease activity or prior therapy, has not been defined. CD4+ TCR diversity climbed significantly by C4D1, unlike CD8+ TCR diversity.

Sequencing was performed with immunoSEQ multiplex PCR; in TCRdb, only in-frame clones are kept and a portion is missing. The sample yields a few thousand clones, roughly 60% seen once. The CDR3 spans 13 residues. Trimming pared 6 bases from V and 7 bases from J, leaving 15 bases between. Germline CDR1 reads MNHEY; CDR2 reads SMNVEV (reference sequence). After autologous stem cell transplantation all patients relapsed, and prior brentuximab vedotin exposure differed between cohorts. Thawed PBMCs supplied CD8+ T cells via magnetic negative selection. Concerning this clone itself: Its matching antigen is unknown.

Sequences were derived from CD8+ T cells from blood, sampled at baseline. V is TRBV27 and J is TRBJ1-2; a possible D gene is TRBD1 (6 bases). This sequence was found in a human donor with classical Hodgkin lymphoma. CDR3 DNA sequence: TGTGCCAGCAGACCCCCGGGGGCGGGTGGCTACACCTTC. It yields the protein CASRPPGAGGYTF.